The source of this T cell receptor (beta chain) is a study of shared clonotypes between healthy human individuals (dated by TCRdb to about 2020). Background for the entire study: Three men and two women, aged 18 to 49 years, made up the cohort. For each donor, three plates each were used for CD4 naive and CD4 memory, two plates were used for CD8 naive, and one plate was used for CD8 memory. The study deeply sequenced blood TCR repertoires of about 5 healthy adults to estimate repertoire size and the extent of clonotype sharing between individuals. To increase sequencing depth and limit assay-specific biases, different laboratories used diverse techniques to prepare libraries and sequence TCR repertoires. Leukapheresis yielded between about 0.85 and 10 billion PBMCs per donor. Study-wide conclusions, independent of this receptor: Rarefaction of sorted-subset datasets indicated incomplete sequencing despite the large sequencing depth. Clonotypes shared by all four sorted-subset donors showed higher generation probabilities than non-shared clonotypes. The genetic and exposure-history diversity represented was limited by the small number of donors. Sampling was restricted to blood, and TCR repertoires in tissue are likely to differ from TCR repertoires in blood. When four donors were compared, the shared fraction of clonotypes was approximately 5% for naive CD4, 3.5% for naive CD8, 2.3% for memory CD4, and 0.4% for memory CD8. Based on pairwise subsampling, the degree of clonotype sharing among donors was expected to be affected by sequencing depth. Naive subsets generally had larger estimated clonotype richness than memory subsets.

On this clone itself: Its antigen is still unknown. No base qualities exist here, and no much larger clone lies one base off it.

The CDR3 measures 15 amino acids from cysteine to phenylalanine. The read is trimmed to its CDR3 DNA, 45 bases read in frame from base 1. The germline V gene (reference sequence) specifies PRHDT as CDR1 and FYEKMQ as CDR2. The germline ends are 13 bases apart after V is trimmed by 1 base and J by 5 bases. CD8 naive samples consisted of CD45RO-negative cells that were positively selected for CCR7, yielding a CD45RA+CCR7+ population without TemRA cells. Healthy HIV-negative adults with no recently reported acute infections or vaccinations were included as donors. All donors were Caucasian adults living in Nashville, Tennessee, USA. After blood collection by leukapheresis, PBMCs were isolated using Ficoll-Histopaque density gradient centrifugation and then cryopreserved in the vapor phase of liquid nitrogen. Analytical flow cytometry was used to check the purity and quantity of every magnetically sorted T cell population. Genomic DNA was isolated from each sorted fraction and quantified by UV absorbance on a Nanodrop 2000c.

Using the deep immunoSEQ assay, multiplex PCR amplified TCR CDR3 regions from genomic DNA. For each cell subset, the extracted genomic DNA was distributed evenly across all wells of several immunoSEQ 96-well plates, and each plate served as one replicate. For sorted subsets, each replicate PCR was loaded with about 0.2 ug genomic DNA, equivalent to 32,000 or so T cell genomes. Purified libraries were quantified with a Qubit 3.0 fluorometer, sized on a Bioanalyzer 2100, and re-quantified with the KAPA Library Quantification kit. Every immunoSEQ 96-well plate was sequenced on a dedicated single-read 150-cycle Illumina NextSeq 550 flow cell. Per the authors' processing: Because the immunoSEQ output held only junctional sequences and lacked quality scores, the filtering could not match the filtering applied to full-length reads. To assign V/J genes and CDR3, sequences were annotated using PyIR, a Python wrapper for IgBLAST v1.9, with IMGT germline references. Reads with weak V/J assignments (E-value above 1e-6), missing CDR3, stop codons, out-of-frame junctions, or ambiguous translated residues were removed. V3J clonotypes were defined as sequences sharing the same inferred V gene, J gene, and CDR3 amino acid sequence. Percentage overlap between repertoires was calculated by dividing the number of shared unique clonotypes by the size of the smaller repertoire. Richness of each repertoire was evaluated using RTK rarefaction, the Chao1 estimator, and Recon v2.1 estimates of unobserved clonotypes. Generation probabilities for all TCRbeta clonotypes obtained by the gDNA method from a few donors were computed using OLGA. What TCRdb holds here is the immuneACCESS table cut down to in-frame rearrangements. Part of the clones is not present; checked against another copy, under half of the missing clones reflect an unresolved V gene, and the others are unexplained. The D gene and trimming were derived from the DNA, and the V and J assignments and clone size from that table. Here the sample has about 1,900,000 clones; roughly 95% occur a single time. Less than 1.5% of the sample is taken by the ten largest.

The chain joins TRBV13 to TRBJ2-3; matching of 6 bases hints at TRBD1 as the D gene. The sequence was collected from a man aged 18 to 30 in good health. The sequenced material came from naive CD8+ T cells sorted from blood. What this sample's cell subset or site label stands for: CD45RA+CCR7+. CDR3 reads: CASSLVQGSIDTQYF. The DNA sequence reads TGTGCCAGCAGCTTAGTACAGGGAAGTATAGATACGCAGTATTTT. The full variable domain, completed from the reference TRBV13 and TRBJ2-3 proteins outside the CDR3, reads AAGVIQSPRHLIKEKRETATLKCYPIPRHDTVYWYQQGPGQDPQFLISFYEKMQSDKGSIPDRFSAQQFSDYHSELNMSSLELGDSALYFCASSLVQGSIDTQYFGPGTRLTVL.